This T cell receptor (beta chain) originates from a study of cytomegalovirus exposure and HLA in healthy donors. Unmatched junction bases numbered 6, after V lost 6 bases and J lost 4 bases. This CDR3 has 14 amino acids. Germline V gene sequence: CDR1 LNHDA, CDR2 SQIVND (reference sequence). Both 60 Vbeta primers and 13 Jbeta primers went into the PCR. Sequencing was performed with immunoSEQ multiplex PCR; in TCRdb, only in-frame clones are kept and a portion is missing. The sample holds more than 100,000 clones, roughly 71% seen once. This clonotype was sampled from a woman aged 40-49 years in good health and CMV-seronegative. Source material: PBMCs. The V call is TRBV19, the J call TRBJ1-2, with 9 bases matching TRBD1. The CDR3 nucleotides are TGTGCCAGTAGACTACCGGGACAGGGCTATGGCTACACCTTC. Encoded protein: CASRLPGQGYGYTF.